A selection of T cell receptor beta chains follows, all from one sample in a study of PD-L1 blockade in urothelial cancer. Some clones are missing from TCRdb's copy, which holds only in-frame ones; the method was immunoSEQ multiplex PCR. The data show approximately 47,000 clones, 80% to 85% seen once. The source material was PBMCs, sampled around atezolizumab (anti-PD-L1) treatment. Receptors were obtained from a middle-aged man with urothelial cancer. The CDR3 runs from the conserved cysteine through the conserved F or W. The D gene is left open where the match is weak. Only part of the rows carry a size: once, few, many, or a class if the clone is expanded.

size | D | length | J | V | DNA | CDR3
NA | NA | 14 | TRBJ2-1 | TRBV9 | TGTGCCAGCAGCTCGCCGACAGGCCTCAATGAGCAGTTCTTC | CASSSPTGLNEQFF
NA | TRBD2 | 16 | TRBJ2-3 | TRBV6-1 | TGTGCCAGCAGTGCTCGGACTAGCGGGACCACAGATACGCAGTATTTT | CASSARTSGTTDTQYF
NA | NA | 14 | TRBJ1-2 | TRBV19 | TGTGCCAGTAGTATAGGGTCCACTTTGGATGGCTACACCTTC | CASSIGSTLDGYTF
NA | NA | 18 | TRBJ1-5 | TRBV10-3 | TGTGCCATCAGTGAGTCCTTCGTAGGGGCCCGTGGCAATCAGCCCCAGCATTTT | CAISESFVGARGNQPQHF
NA | NA | 14 | TRBJ2-7 | TRBV5-6 | TGTGCCAGCAGTCGGGACTCGACCCTCTACGAGCAGTACTTC | CASSRDSTLYEQYF
NA | NA | 15 | TRBJ1-1 | TRBV5-4 | TGTGCCAGCAGCCCTGGGTCGCGGATGAACACTGAAGCTTTCTTT | CASSPGSRMNTEAFF
few | NA | 14 | TRBJ1-1 | TRBV7-8 | TGTGCCAGCAGCTTAGACAGGGTCAACACTGAAGCTTTCTTT | CASSLDRVNTEAFF
NA | TRBD1 | 17 | TRBJ1-2 | TRBV2 | TGTGCCAGCAGTGAAGGGAGGGCAGGGGGCGGATTCAATGGCTACACCTTC | CASSEGRAGGGFNGYTF
NA | NA | 15 | TRBJ1-1 | TRBV6-5 | TGTGCCAGCAGTTACTCGTCTGCCAGGGAGGCTGAAGCTTTCTTT | CASSYSSAREAEAFF
NA | NA | 16 | TRBJ2-3 | TRBV19 | TGTGCCAGTTCCCCCATAAGCCCCCGAAGTTCAGATACGCAGTATTTT | CASSPISPRSSDTQYF
NA | NA | 17 | TRBJ2-2 | TRBV29-1 | TGCAGCGTTGAAGCCTCCTCATCAGGGGTCAGCACCGGGGAGCTGTTTTTT | CSVEASSSGVSTGELFF
NA | NA | 15 | TRBJ1-2 | TRBV19 | TGTGCCAGTAGTATAGGTTACAGGCATAACTATGGCTACACCTTC | CASSIGYRHNYGYTF
NA | TRBD1 | 16 | TRBJ1-2 | TRBV2 | TGTGCCAGCAGTCCGGACAGGGTTAGGGGGCACTATGGCTACACCTTC | CASSPDRVRGHYGYTF
NA | NA | 15 | TRBJ2-3 | TRBV6-1 | TGTGCCAGCAGTGAAGTGGGGGGGCCGACAGATACGCAGTATTTT | CASSEVGGPTDTQYF
NA | NA | 14 | TRBJ1-1 | TRBV5-1 | TGCGCCAGCAGCACGGGACTTACGAACACTGAAGCTTTCTTT | CASSTGLTNTEAFF
NA | NA | 14 | TRBJ2-5 | TRBV7-6 | TGTGCCAGCAGCTTAACGGGTTCCACCGAGACCCAGTACTTC | CASSLTGSTETQYF
NA | NA | 15 | TRBJ1-5 | TRBV28 | TGTGCCAGCAGGCTTCAGGGGAGTAGCAATCAGCCCCAGCATTTT | CASRLQGSSNQPQHF
NA | NA | 16 | TRBJ2-3 | TRBV9 | TGTGCCAGCAGCGCCCGTGAGGGGGGGGCCCCAGATACGCAGTATTTT | CASSAREGGAPDTQYF
NA | TRBD1 | 16 | TRBJ2-2 | TRBV5-5 | TGTGCCAGCAGCTTGATCCAGGGGGTGAACACCGGGGAGCTGTTTTTT | CASSLIQGVNTGELFF
NA | NA | 16 | TRBJ1-1 | TRBV19 | TGTGCCAGTAGTCCCAGCCGGGCAGGGTCGAGCACTGAAGCTTTCTTT | CASSPSRAGSSTEAFF
NA | NA | 14 | TRBJ1-2 | TRBV5-4 | TGTGCCAGCAGCCCAGTGGGGAGCCTCTATGGCTACACCTTC | CASSPVGSLYGYTF
NA | NA | 14 | TRBJ2-3 | TRBV10-2 | TGCGCCAGCAGTGTCCAGCTACTACTAGATACGCAGTATTTT | CASSVQLLLDTQYF
NA | TRBD1 | 14 | TRBJ1-2 | TRBV28 | TGTGCCAGCAGCATCACAGGGGTGGTCTATGGCTACACCTTC | CASSITGVVYGYTF
NA | NA | 16 | TRBJ2-3 | TRBV9 | TGTGCCAGCAGCACCTCTGCCGGGGTTAGCACAGATACGCAGTATTTT | CASSTSAGVSTDTQYF
few | NA | 16 | TRBJ2-1 | TRBV10-3 | TGTGCCATCAGTGAGTCGGGGGCTCCCCGCTACAATGAGCAGTTCTTC | CAISESGAPRYNEQFF
once | TRBD2 | 14 | TRBJ2-7 | TRBV11-2 | TGTGCCAGCAGCTCCGGACTTAGCGGGGCCGAGCAGTACTTC | CASSSGLSGAEQYF
NA | NA | 13 | TRBJ1-2 | TRBV25-1 | TGTGCCAGCAACCCGGGACTTAACTATGGCTACACCTTC | CASNPGLNYGYTF
NA | TRBD2 | 16 | TRBJ2-1 | TRBV6-6 | TGTGCCAGCAGTTACGGTAGCGGGGGGGCGCGGAATGAGCAGTTCTTC | CASSYGSGGARNEQFF
NA | NA | 15 | TRBJ1-5 | TRBV11-2 | TGTGCCAGCAGCCCCGGACAGCCAAGCAATCAGCCCCAGCATTTT | CASSPGQPSNQPQHF
NA | NA | 14 | TRBJ1-2 | TRBV21-1 | TGTGCCAGCAGCCAGAGGGGACAGAACTATGGCTACACCTTC | CASSQRGQNYGYTF
NA | NA | 14 | TRBJ1-1 | TRBV7-9 | TGTGCCAGCAGCTTAGGTCAGGCTGGCACTGAAGCTTTCTTT | CASSLGQAGTEAFF
NA | NA | 16 | TRBJ1-5 | TRBV9 | TGTGCCAGCAGCGTAGCGGGGGGGACTAACTATGGGCCCCAGCATTTT | CASSVAGGTNYGPQHF
NA | NA | 17 | TRBJ2-3 | TRBV7-9 | TGTGCCAGCAGCTTAGCGGAGGGGCTTGGCCAGTCGGATACGCAGTATTTT | CASSLAEGLGQSDTQYF
NA | NA | 14 | TRBJ2-1 | TRBV9 | TGTGCCAGCAGCGTAGTGGACTCGTTCGGGGAGCAGTTCTTC | CASSVVDSFGEQFF
NA | TRBD2 | 17 | TRBJ2-5 | TRBV7-2 | TGTGCCAGCAGCTTAGTGGGGGCGGGGGGTCCGCAAGAGACCCAGTACTTC | CASSLVGAGGPQETQYF